What follows are 32 T cell receptor beta chains derived from one specimen sequenced in a study of cytomegalovirus exposure and HLA in healthy donors. The primer mix had 60 Vbeta and 13 Jbeta primers. Repertoires were generated with immunoSEQ multiplex PCR, while TCRdb's copy carries only in-frame clones and drops some. The table shows 150,000 or so clones, with 76% occurring only once. The sequenced material came from PBMCs. The receptors were sampled from a male donor in good health and CMV-seronegative.

V and J are TRBV19 and TRBJ2-7; 7 positions agree with TRBD1. The germline gives CDR1 LNHDA, CDR2 SQIVND (reference sequence). This CDR3 spans 15 amino acids. Trimming removed 4 bases from V and 3 bases from J; junction bases left unmatched: 9. The CDR3 nucleotides are TGTGCCAGTAGTAATCGACAGGGTTCCAACTACGAGCAGTACTTC. Its protein product is CASSNRQGSNYEQYF.

V usage is TRBV5-1 and J usage is TRBJ1-1; 8 bases line up with TRBD1. The CDR3 is 14 amino acids. V lost 6 bases to trimming and J lost 3 bases; unmatched junction nucleotides: 7. Germline V CDR1 and CDR2: SGHRS, YFSETQ. The CDR3: CASNQGAGDTEAFF. Here the CDR3 DNA reads TGCGCCAGCAACCAGGGGGCCGGTGACACTGAAGCTTTCTTT.

Only a few counts were recorded for this clone. The V call is TRBV27, the J call TRBJ2-3, with 7 bases aligning to TRBD2. V was pared by 1 base and J by 2 bases, with 6 bases of the junction left unmatched. Germline-derived CDR1 and CDR2 are MNHEY and SMNVEV (reference sequence). This CDR3 region has 16 residues. The CDR3 DNA follows: TGTGCCAGCAGTTTATACGGGGGAGGGACCACAGATACGCAGTATTTT. This sequence encodes CASSLYGGGTTDTQYF.

The chain links TRBV2 to TRBJ1-4; 7 bases match TRBD1. The CDR3 extends over 12 amino acids. The V gene end was trimmed by 4 bases and the J gene end by 8 bases; junction bases not matched to a gene: 1. From germline, CDR1 is SNHLY and CDR2 FYNNEI. The CDR3: CASSGQGEKLFF. In DNA form, the CDR3 reads TGTGCCAGCAGTGGACAGGGAGAAAAACTGTTTTTT. The variable domain in full, with the rest retrieved from reference TRBV2 and TRBJ1-4, is EPEVTQTPSHQVTQMGQEVILRCVPISNHLYFYWYRQILGQKVEFLVSFYNNEISEKSEIFDDQFSVERPDGSNFTLKIRSTKLEDSAMYFCASSGQGEKLFFGSGTQLSVL.

This clone was counted a few times. This chain connects TRBV15 to TRBJ2-7; 11 bases fit TRBD1. With 2 bases clipped from V and 6 bases from J, the junction kept 6 bases outside the gene matches. The CDR3 has 15 amino acids. Germline V gene data show CDR1 as LNHNV and CDR2 as YYDKDF (reference sequence). The CDR3 is CATSRPGTGGTEQYF. CDR3 nucleotides: TGTGCCACCAGCAGACCAGGGACAGGGGGGACCGAGCAGTACTTC.

This clone was seen a few times. The J gene is TRBJ1-1, the V gene TRBV7-8; 10 positions match TRBD1. Germline V gives CDR1 SGHVS, CDR2 FQNEAQ. The CDR3 contains 13 residues. V trimming: 5 bases; J trimming: 6 bases; junction bases outside the gene matches: 3. The CDR3 loop is CASSTGQGAEAFF. Written as DNA, the CDR3 is TGTGCCAGCAGCACCGGACAGGGGGCTGAAGCTTTCTTT.

This clone was recorded only once. The chain carries TRBV4-1 and TRBJ2-2, with D hard to call. From germline, CDR1 is MGHRA and CDR2 YSYEKL. This CDR3 region has 15 residues. V dropped 1 base and J dropped 0 bases, with 6 bases sitting between them. This chain's CDR3 is CASSQVAANTGELFF. CDR3 nucleotide sequence: TGCGCCAGCAGCCAAGTGGCAGCGAACACCGGGGAGCTGTTTTTT.

The chain uses TRBV7-2 and TRBJ2-3; a possible D gene is TRBD2 (7 bases). There are 12 residues in the CDR3. Germline CDR1 and CDR2: SGHTA and FQGNSA. Trimming removed 4 bases from V and 10 bases from J, with 12 bases in between. The CDR3 region is CASSSQGRAQYF. CDR3 in DNA: TGTGCCAGCAGCTCCCAGGGGAGGGCGCAGTATTTT.

The chain carries TRBV6-5 and TRBJ2-3; D is perhaps TRBD1 (5 bases). In germline, CDR1 is MNHEY, CDR2 SVGAGI. CDR3 size: 15 residues. Trimming cost V 4 bases and J 4 bases, with 15 bases left between them. DNA for the CDR3: TGTGCCAGCAGTTCCCAGGGTAATAGGGCAGATACGCAGTATTTT. Translation: CASSSQGNRADTQYF.

CDR3 sequence reads: CASSEGLAGGLGIQYF. The DNA of the CDR3 is TGCGCCAGCAGCGAAGGACTAGCGGGAGGCCTCGGCATTCAGTACTTC. The chain carries TRBV5-1 and TRBJ2-4, with TRBD2 matching 14 bases. V shed 4 bases and J 9 bases; nucleotides not matched to a gene: 9. This CDR3 comprises 16 residues. Germline V CDR1 and CDR2: SGHRS, YFSETQ.

The chain carries TRBV6-1 and TRBJ2-7; TRBD1 agrees at 9 bases. Germline V lookup: CDR1 MNHNS, CDR2 SASEGT. The CDR3 totals 15 residues. J lost 2 bases, V lost 6 bases, and 8 bases had no gene match. DNA for the CDR3: TGTGCCAGCAGCTTACGGACAGGGGTCACCTACGAGCAGTACTTC. Its protein product is CASSLRTGVTYEQYF.

This sequence joins TRBV18 and TRBJ2-7, with D uncertain. This CDR3 has 14 amino acids. V dropped 3 bases and J dropped 7 bases, with 16 bases sitting between them. The V gene's germline CDR1 is KGHSH and CDR2 LQKENI. The CDR3 is CASSPPTVSREQYF. The CDR3 nucleotides read TGTGCCAGCTCACCCCCGACTGTGAGTCGGGAGCAGTACTTC.

The chain joins TRBV28 to TRBJ1-1; 8 nucleotides match TRBD1. The germline gives CDR1 MDHEN, CDR2 SYDVKM. CDR3 length: 15 amino acids. J lost 4 bases, V lost 5 bases, and 9 bases had no gene match. CDR3 nucleotide sequence: TGTGCCAGCAGTGCTCCGGACAGGGTTGTCACTGAAGCTTTCTTT. It yields the protein CASSAPDRVVTEAFF.

The J gene is TRBJ2-1, the V gene TRBV7-3; D unresolved. V lost 1 base to trimming and J lost 8 bases, with 6 bases between them. There are 12 residues in the CDR3. Germline CDR1 and CDR2: SGHTA and FQGTGA. The CDR3 DNA is TGTGCCAGCAGCTTAAATCGTGATGAGCAGTTCTTC. The encoded protein is CASSLNRDEQFF.

The chain links TRBV30 to TRBJ2-7; TRBD2 agrees at 7 bases. Germline assignment: CDR1 GTSNPN and CDR2 SVGIG (reference sequence). The CDR3 loop spans 15 amino acids. V was pared by 0 bases and J by 1 base, with 6 bases of the junction left unmatched. In DNA form, the CDR3 reads TGTGCCTGGAGTGTAACGTCGGGGGGATCCTACGAGCAGTACTTC. Residues: CAWSVTSGGSYEQYF.

The V call is TRBV4-3, the J call TRBJ2-1; possibly TRBD1 for D (5 bases). Per germline, CDR1 LGHNA and CDR2 YSLEER. This CDR3 region has 15 residues. Trimming removed 2 bases from V and 5 bases from J, with 13 bases in between. CDR3 sequence reads: CASSQLWGLNNEQFF. Here the CDR3 DNA reads TGCGCCAGCAGCCAACTGTGGGGCCTAAACAATGAGCAGTTCTTC.

V gene TRBV9 combines with J gene TRBJ2-5; TRBD1 might be the D (6 bases). CDR3 length: 13 amino acids. Germline assignment: CDR1 SGDLS and CDR2 YYNGEE. The ends were cut back, 2 bases at V and 5 bases at J, with 10 bases in the middle. CDR3 sequence: CASSVQGSETQYF. DNA of the CDR3: TGTGCCAGCAGCGTCCAGGGGAGTGAGACCCAGTACTTC.

The V and J genes are TRBV28 and TRBJ2-3; D possibly corresponds to TRBD1 (5 bases). Trimming took off 2 bases at V and 2 bases at J, with 11 bases between the two ends. The CDR3 consists of 15 residues. Germline lookup yields CDR1 MDHEN and CDR2 SYDVKM. The DNA of the CDR3 is TGTGCCAGCAGTTTAAACAGGATTTCCACAGATACGCAGTATTTT. As protein: CASSLNRISTDTQYF. Together with reference TRBV28 and TRBJ2-3, the CDR3 gives the full variable domain: DVKVTQSSRYLVKRTGEKVFLECVQDMDHENMFWYRQDPGLGLRLIYFSYDVKMKEKGDIPEGYSVSREKKERFSLILESASTNQTSMYLCASSLNRISTDTQYFGPGTRLTVL.

The chain has TRBV21-1 and TRBJ2-7; TRBD2 is taken as the D call from the table, unchecked against the DNA. TRBV21-1 is shown as a pseudogene. The CDR3 contains 14 residues. CDR3 in amino acids: CASSKRTSGYEQYF. The CDR3 DNA sequence: TGTGCCAGCAGCAAGCGGACTAGCGGATACGAGCAGTACTTC.

The chain joins TRBV5-6 to TRBJ2-2; D perhaps matches TRBD1 (6 bases). CDR3 size: 13 residues. V was clipped by 4 bases and J by 5 bases, with 9 bases between them. The V gene's germline CDR1 is SGHDT and CDR2 YYEEEE. The CDR3 here is CASSTRGTGELFF. DNA for the CDR3: TGTGCCAGCAGCACCAGGGGAACCGGGGAGCTGTTTTTT.

The DNA of the CDR3 is TGTGCCAGCAGCAACGGACAGGGCATAGAGACCCAGTACTTC. This sequence encodes CASSNGQGIETQYF. The V gene is TRBV7-2, the J gene TRBJ2-5, with TRBD1 identical over 8 bases. Losses at the gene ends were 5 bases for V and 4 bases for J; bases not matched to a gene: 6. There are 14 residues in the CDR3. Germline CDR1 reads SGHTA; CDR2 reads FQGNSA.

The rearrangement links TRBV11-2 to TRBJ2-7; perhaps TRBD1 as D (5 bases). The CDR3 extends over 15 amino acids. Per germline, CDR1 SGHAT and CDR2 FQNNGV. V gave up 4 bases and J gave up 4 bases, with 17 bases separating them. CDR3 region: CASSSTGRAVYEQYF. As DNA, the CDR3 is TGTGCCAGCAGCTCCACCGGCAGGGCGGTTTACGAGCAGTACTTC.

In this sample, this clone turned up once. The V and J genes are TRBV6-5 and TRBJ1-5, with D uncertain. The CDR3 is 14 residues long. Germline V gene sequence: CDR1 MNHEY, CDR2 SVGAGI. V lost 5 bases and J lost 0, with 8 bases in between. CDR3 region: CASSPRDSNQPQHF. In nucleotides, the CDR3 is TGTGCCAGCAGTCCCCGGGATAGCAATCAGCCCCAGCATTTT.

This clone was seen just once. The chain joins TRBV5-1 to TRBJ2-7, with D possibly being TRBD2 (5 bases). Germline CDR1 SGHRS, CDR2 YFSETQ. CDR3 size: 14 residues. V lost 0 bases and J lost 0, with 7 bases in between. CDR3 coding DNA: TGCGCCAGCAGCTTGGACGGGAACTCCTACGAGCAGTACTTC. This sequence encodes CASSLDGNSYEQYF.

This clone occurred once. The same CDR3 arises from other DNA sequences in this sample as well. The V call is TRBV27, the J call TRBJ1-2; D is uncertain. Trimming pared 3 bases from V and 7 bases from J, leaving 15 bases between. CDR1 and CDR2 from the germline V gene are MNHEY and SMNVEV (reference sequence). The CDR3 sequence is 14 residues long. For the CDR3, the DNA is TGTGCCAGCAGTTTCTCGGGCATCCGGGGTGGCTACACCTTC. As protein: CASSFSGIRGGYTF.

This clone was seen just once. This chain links TRBV6-1 with TRBJ2-5, with D possibly being TRBD2 (6 bases). The closer fit of TRBJ2-7 to the DNA end suggests the J call may be wrong. In germline, CDR1 is MNHNS, CDR2 SASEGT. The CDR3 covers 14 residues. The CDR3 sequence is CASSEVGSLYEQYF. The CDR3 nucleotides are TGTGCCAGCAGTGAAGTCGGGAGCCTCTACGAGCAGTACTTC.

The rearrangement uses TRBV18 and TRBJ2-7; no firm D call. V lost 3 bases and J 7 bases, leaving 13 bases between the germline ends. The CDR3 covers 13 residues. Germline CDR1 reads KGHSH; CDR2 reads LQKENI. CDR3 region: CASSPDSNTEQYF. As DNA, the CDR3 is TGTGCCAGCTCACCCGACTCGAATACGGAGCAGTACTTC.

The chain couples TRBV7-9 to TRBJ1-5, with TRBD1 matching 8 bases. The CDR3 consists of 15 residues. V trimming: 5 bases; J trimming: 6 bases; junction bases outside the gene matches: 9. Germline CDR1 and CDR2: SEHNR and FQNEAQ (reference sequence). The chain's CDR3 is CASSPGTGHTQPQHF. The CDR3 DNA reads as TGTGCCAGCAGCCCCGGGACAGGTCATACTCAGCCCCAGCATTTT.

This chain joins TRBV4-3 and TRBJ2-5, with a possible D match to TRBD2 (6 bases). The length of the CDR3 is 13 residues. The V end lost 4 bases, the J end lost 5 bases, and 11 bases lay between the germline ends. Per the germline V gene, CDR1 is LGHNA and CDR2 is YSLEER. The CDR3 DNA sequence: TGCGCCAGCAGCCTCCGGGGGAGGGAGACCCAGTACTTC. It is translated as CASSLRGRETQYF.

This chain links TRBV19 with TRBJ2-1, with D tentatively TRBD1 (5 bases). This CDR3 region has 14 residues. Trimming shortened V by 6 bases and J by 0 bases, and 9 bases separated the two germline ends. Germline assignment: CDR1 LNHDA and CDR2 SQIVND (reference sequence). CDR3 loop: CASRGRGSYNEQFF. The CDR3 region has the DNA TGTGCCAGTAGGGGTAGGGGCTCCTACAATGAGCAGTTCTTC.

CDR3 residues: CASRRLAADAGELFF. The CDR3 DNA reads as TGTGCCAGCAGGCGACTAGCTGCGGACGCCGGGGAGCTGTTTTTT. The chain has TRBV6-1 and TRBJ2-2; 7 bases align to TRBD2. Germline V gene data show CDR1 as MNHNS and CDR2 as SASEGT. The length of the CDR3 is 15 residues. Trimming removed 6 bases from V and 6 bases from J; junction bases left unmatched: 10.

This clone has just one count. The chain links TRBV7-2 to TRBJ1-3; D remains unclear. Germline loops: CDR1 SGHTA, CDR2 FQGNSA. This CDR3 contains 16 residues. The ends were cut back, 5 bases at V and 0 bases at J, with 14 bases in the middle. CDR3 DNA sequence: TGTGCCAGCAGCCCAGAACCTAGTTTCTCTGGAAACACCATATATTTT. As protein: CASSPEPSFSGNTIYF.